The rows below give T cell receptor beta chains drawn from one sample of a study of T-cell reconstitution after alpha-beta-depleted transplantation in children. From the PCR reads, TCRdb called clonotypes with MiXCR, one entry per CDR3 protein. The table includes fewer than 120,000 distinct CDR3 sequences, 10% detected once. Source: PBMCs from the stem cell graft donor, taken from the stem cell graft. Receptors originate from a human donor who donated a stem cell graft to a child with acute lymphoblastic leukemia. Both conserved end residues are part of each CDR3. Each record gives: D gene, CDR3 length, V gene, clone size, J gene, CDR3 DNA, CDR3 protein. A D gene is named only where the DNA matches it firmly. Clone size, where shown, is once, few, many, or a class for clones that have expanded.

>TRBD2|15|TRBV7-7|many|TRBJ2-5
TGTGCTAGCAGCTTAGAACTAGCGGACCAAGAGACCCAGTACTTC
CASSLELADQETQYF
>TRBD2|15|TRBV12-3/TRBV12-4|many|TRBJ2-3
TGTGCCAGCACCGGACTAGCGGGGGGCACAGATACGCAGTATTTT
CASTGLAGGTDTQYF
>TRBD1|14|TRBV12-3/TRBV12-4|many|TRBJ2-7
TGTGCCAGCAGGCCGGGACAGGGACCCTACGAGCAGTACTTC
CASRPGQGPYEQYF
>TRBD2|17|TRBV7-9|many|TRBJ2-1
TGTGCCAGCAGCCCGACTAGCGGGGGGGCGGGGTACAATGAGCAGTTCTTC
CASSPTSGGAGYNEQFF
>-|10|TRBV29-1|many|TRBJ2-4
TGCAGCGTCCAGAAAAACATTCAGTACTTC
CSVQKNIQYF
>-|11|TRBV6-2/TRBV6-3|many|TRBJ2-1
TGTGCCAGCAGTTACTCAGATGAGCAGTTCTTC
CASSYSDEQFF
>-|14|TRBV5-6|many|TRBJ1-1
TGTGCCAGCAGCTTGGCCCTAAAGGGCACTGAAGCTTTCTTT
CASSLALKGTEAFF
>TRBD1|12|TRBV7-2|few|TRBJ1-1
TGTGCCAGCAGCTTTCGGACAGGGGTCGCTTTCTTT
CASSFRTGVAFF
>-|17|TRBV4-3|many|TRBJ2-5
TGCGCCAGCAGCCAAGGGAGGGGAGGCGCCAGAGGAGAGACCCAGTACTTC
CASSQGRGGARGETQYF
>TRBD2|16|TRBV5-5|many|TRBJ2-3
TGTGCCAGCAGCTTGGCCGGCGGGGGTGGGTTGGATACGCAGTATTTT
CASSLAGGGGLDTQYF
>-|15|TRBV7-2|many|TRBJ2-4
TGTGCCAGCAGCTTAAGCCAGGGGGCCAAAAACATTCAGTACTTC
CASSLSQGAKNIQYF
>TRBD2|15|TRBV20-1|many|TRBJ2-3
TGCAGTGCTAGTCCAGGGACTAGCGGTGCAGATACGCAGTATTTT
CSASPGTSGADTQYF
>-|14|TRBV7-9|many|TRBJ1-4
TGTGCCAGCAGCCCGGGGAGAGGAATTGAAAAACTGTTTTTT
CASSPGRGIEKLFF
>TRBD1|13|TRBV4-1|many|TRBJ2-5
TGCGCCAGCAGCCAAACAGGGGTGGAGACCCAGTACTTC
CASSQTGVETQYF
>-|16|TRBV12-5|many|TRBJ2-7
TGTGCTAGTGGTTTGGTTGTGGGGTTGGGCTCCTACGAGCAGTACTTC
CASGLVVGLGSYEQYF
>-|14|TRBV6-1|many|TRBJ1-1
TGTGCCAGCAGTATCAGCCCAGAGGGGACTGAAGCTTTCTTT
CASSISPEGTEAFF
>TRBD1|17|TRBV10-3|many|TRBJ1-2
TGTGCCATCAGTGAGTCGATGCAGGGGGGCGATTTCTATGGCTACACCTTC
CAISESMQGGDFYGYTF
>-|15|TRBV7-2|many|TRBJ2-2
TGTGCCAGCACGCCAGAAGGGATTCGCACCGGGGAGCTGTTTTTT
CASTPEGIRTGELFF
>-|15|TRBV5-5|many|TRBJ2-3
TGTGCCAGCAGCTGGGACACCCCTAGCACAGATACGCAGTATTTT
CASSWDTPSTDTQYF
>-|12|TRBV20-1|many|TRBJ1-2
TGCAGTGCTAGGGAGACTAACTATGGCTACACCTTC
CSARETNYGYTF
>-|13|TRBV5-1|many|TRBJ2-2
TGCGCCAGCAGCTACGAGGGGGTCGGGGAGCTGTTTTTT
CASSYEGVGELFF
>TRBD2|15|TRBV12-3/TRBV12-4|many|TRBJ2-3
TGTGCCAGCAGTTTTGGCGGGGGGTATGCAGATACGCAGTATTTT
CASSFGGGYADTQYF
>-|14|TRBV29-1|few|TRBJ1-1
TGCAGCGTTGACTGGGAATTCTCGAACACTGAAGCTTTCTTT
CSVDWEFSNTEAFF
>TRBD1|13|TRBV24-1|many|TRBJ2-1
TGTGCCACCAGTGACCCCGGGACAGATGAGCAGTTCTTC
CATSDPGTDEQFF
>-|16|TRBV20-1|many|TRBJ2-5
TGCAGTGCTAGGGCGGGGGAGGGGGGCACCAGGGAGACCCAGTACTTC
CSARAGEGGTRETQYF
>-|14|TRBV30|few|TRBJ2-2
TGTGCCTGGCTCAGCCCGCCGAACACCGGGGAGCTGTTTTTT
CAWLSPPNTGELFF
>TRBD2|17|TRBV6-2/TRBV6-3|many|TRBJ2-1
TGTGCCAGCAGCTACTACGAGGGAGCGGGGGTCATCAATGAGCAGTTCTTC
CASSYYEGAGVINEQFF
>-|15|TRBV11-2|many|TRBJ2-3
TGTGCCAGCAGCTTAGTACGCGGGGGCACAGATACGCAGTATTTT
CASSLVRGGTDTQYF
>-|17|TRBV20-1|many|TRBJ2-1
TGCAGTGCTAGAGATGGGATTCGGGTAAACTCCTACAATGAGCAGTTCTTC
CSARDGIRVNSYNEQFF
>TRBD2|15|TRBV6-4|many|TRBJ2-1
TGTGCCAGCAGTGACTCACTAGCGGGAGGGAATGAGCAGTTCTTC
CASSDSLAGGNEQFF
>TRBD1|14|TRBV4-3|many|TRBJ2-7
TGCGCCAGCAGCCAGCGGACAGGGGACTACGAGCAGTACTTC
CASSQRTGDYEQYF
>-|15|TRBV7-2|many|TRBJ2-2
TGTGCCAGCAGCTCCAGACTAGGAGACAGCGGGGAGCTGTTTTTT
CASSSRLGDSGELFF
>TRBD1|15|TRBV18|many|TRBJ1-5
TGTGCCAGCTCACAACAGGGGGTAGGCAATCAGCCCCAGCATTTT
CASSQQGVGNQPQHF
>-|12|TRBV7-2|many|TRBJ1-2
TGTGCCAGCAGCTTAACCAGCTATGGCTACACCTTC
CASSLTSYGYTF
>TRBD1|12|TRBV29-1|many|TRBJ2-7
TGCAGCGCCGGGACAGGTGACTACGAGCAGTACTTC
CSAGTGDYEQYF
>-|16|TRBV27|many|TRBJ1-4
TGTGCCAGCAGTTTTTCAGGAATTGGAACTAATGAAAAACTGTTTTTT
CASSFSGIGTNEKLFF
>-|16|TRBV12-3/TRBV12-4|many|TRBJ1-5
TGTGCCAGCAGTTTCGGAGTGGCAGGGGCCAATCAGCCCCAGCATTTT
CASSFGVAGANQPQHF
>TRBD2|15|TRBV12-3/TRBV12-4|many|TRBJ2-3
TGTGCCAGCTGGCCAGCGGGGGGGAGCACAGATACGCAGTATTTT
CASWPAGGSTDTQYF
>-|14|TRBV12-3/TRBV12-4|many|TRBJ2-4
TGTGCCAGCAGTTTAAGGGGAGCCAAAAACATTCAGTACTTC
CASSLRGAKNIQYF
>TRBD2|16|TRBV28|many|TRBJ2-7
TGTGCCAGCAGTTTTGGGACTAGCGGGAGCTCTTACGAGCAGTACTTC
CASSFGTSGSSYEQYF
>-|10|TRBV29-1|many|TRBJ2-7
TGCAGCGTTCTTTCCTACGAGCAGTACTTC
CSVLSYEQYF
>TRBD1|13|TRBV20-1|many|TRBJ2-3
TGCAGTGCCAGGACAGGATACACAGATACGCAGTATTTT
CSARTGYTDTQYF
>-|14|TRBV12-3/TRBV12-4|many|TRBJ2-5
TGTGCCAGCAGTTTAGTCGGGAGCGGAGAGACCCAGTACTTC
CASSLVGSGETQYF
>-|12|TRBV30|few|TRBJ2-7
TGTGCCTGGAGTCCCCGGGGCTACGAGCAGTACTTC
CAWSPRGYEQYF
>-|14|TRBV6-5|many|TRBJ2-5
TGTGCCAGCAGTACTCAGGGGTCCCTAGAGACCCAGTACTTC
CASSTQGSLETQYF
>-|14|TRBV27|many|TRBJ1-4
TGTGCCAGCAGTTTATGGGGCGACGGAGAAAAACTGTTTTTT
CASSLWGDGEKLFF
>-|16|TRBV10-3|many|TRBJ2-5
TGTGCCATCAGCGACCTCGGAAGGGGTGGAGGAGAGACCCAGTACTTC
CAISDLGRGGGETQYF
>TRBD2|16|TRBV7-2|many|TRBJ2-5
TGTGCCAGCAGCTCGTCTAGCGGGGGTTCCCAGGAGACCCAGTACTTC
CASSSSSGGSQETQYF
>TRBD1|15|TRBV25-1|many|TRBJ1-1
TGTGCCAGCAGTGAGACAGGGTTCATGAACACTGAAGCTTTCTTT
CASSETGFMNTEAFF
>-|15|TRBV9|many|TRBJ2-7
TGTGCCAGCAGCGTAGAATCAGGTGGCTCCTACGAGCAGTACTTC
CASSVESGGSYEQYF
>TRBD1|15|TRBV7-3|-|TRBJ2-1
TGTGCCAGCAGCTTAATGAGGGGGCAATACAATGAGCAGTTCTTC
CASSLMRGQYNEQFF